These 30 T cell receptor beta chains share one sample of origin, sequenced in a study of blood T cell repertoires in COVID-19. Here immunoSEQ multiplex PCR was the method, and the copy in TCRdb shows in-frame clones only, minus some. The data hold some 400,000 clones, with roughly 90% observed a single time. The material sequenced was PBMCs or T cells enriched from blood (not recorded which). The receptor set was obtained from a woman in her 30s who had recovered from COVID-19.

The genes are TRBV6-2 or TRBV6-3 and TRBJ1-5; D unclear. The length of the CDR3 is 13 residues. Trimming removed 2 bases from V and 4 bases from J, with 6 bases in between. Looked up from germline, CDR1 is MNHEY and CDR2 is SVGEGT. CDR3 sequence (DNA): TGTGCCAGCAGTTACCGGGGAAATCAGCCCCAGCATTTT. Protein product: CASSYRGNQPQHF.

The chain recombines TRBV3-1 (or the pseudogene TRBV3-2) with TRBJ2-5, with D tentatively TRBD2 (7 bases). The length of the CDR3 is 16 residues. V lost 0 bases, J lost 5 bases, and 16 bases lay in between. The germline V gene has CDR1 LGHDT and CDR2 YNNKEL (reference sequence). The CDR3 is CASSQDLWGGRETQYF. CDR3 in DNA: TGTGCCAGCAGCCAAGATTTGTGGGGGGGCCGCGAGACCCAGTACTTC.

The chain links TRBV4-1 to TRBJ2-2; 13 bases are a match to TRBD2. The CDR3 has 17 amino acids. The germline gives CDR1 MGHRA, CDR2 YSYEKL. Trimming took 0 bases from V and 7 from J; bases not matched to a gene: 5. The CDR3 spells CASSQDTSGGVSGELFF. CDR3 in DNA: TGCGCCAGCAGCCAAGACACTAGCGGGGGGGTTAGCGGGGAGCTGTTTTTT.

V and J are TRBV2 and TRBJ2-7; 10 nucleotides agree with TRBD1. The germline CDR1 and CDR2 sequences are SNHLY and FYNNEI. The J segment lost 3 bases and the V segment lost 5 bases, leaving 4 bases of the junction unmatched. This CDR3 contains 14 residues. CDR3 region: CASSIDRGHYEQYF. The CDR3 bases are TGTGCCAGCAGTATCGACAGGGGGCACTACGAGCAGTACTTC.

This clone has only a few counts. The J gene is TRBJ2-2, the V gene TRBV5-6, with 10 bases aligning to TRBD2. Germline V gene lookup returns CDR1 SGHDT and CDR2 YYEEEE. The J segment lost 4 bases and the V segment lost 0 bases, leaving 3 bases of the junction unmatched. CDR3 size: 16 residues. The CDR3 sequence is CASSLASGSGTGELFF. CDR3 in DNA: TGTGCCAGCAGCTTGGCTAGCGGGAGTGGCACCGGGGAGCTGTTTTTT. The full variable domain, rest sourced from reference TRBV5-6 and TRBJ2-2, is DAGVTQSPTHLIKTRGQQVTLRCSPKSGHDTVSWYQQALGQGPQFIFQYYEEEERQRGNFPDRFSGHQFPNYSSELNVNALLLGDSALYLCASSLASGSGTGELFFGEGSRLTVL.

The rearrangement links TRBV5-1 to TRBJ2-1; 7 bases align to TRBD1. CDR1 is SGHRS, CDR2 YFSETQ, per germline. V lost 4 bases, J lost 15 bases, and 10 bases stayed unmatched. This CDR3 is built from 12 residues. Here the CDR3 DNA reads TGCGCCAGCAGCAATCGGGACAGAAGGCGGTTCTTC. This translates into CASSNRDRRRFF.

This rearrangement joins TRBV5-1 to TRBJ1-1; 10 nucleotides line up with TRBD1. The J segment lost 1 base and the V segment lost 4 bases, leaving 4 bases of the junction unmatched. In germline, CDR1 is SGHRS, CDR2 YFSETQ. The length of the CDR3 is 15 residues. The CDR3 is CASSPGDRGNTEAFF. The CDR3, as DNA: TGCGCCAGCAGCCCGGGGGACAGGGGGAACACTGAAGCTTTCTTT.

The V gene is TRBV27, the J gene TRBJ2-7; D is perhaps TRBD1 (5 bases). Germline CDR1 MNHEY, CDR2 SMNVEV (reference sequence). V shed 2 bases and J shed 3 bases, with 11 bases lying between them. The CDR3 has 14 residues. The CDR3 bases are TGTGCCAGCAGTTTACAGGGTCCCATCTACGAGCAGTACTTC. It specifies CASSLQGPIYEQYF.

The sample holds one count of this clone. The chain carries TRBV14 and TRBJ1-6; no definite D call. This CDR3 is 12 amino acids long. Germline CDR1 SGHDN, CDR2 FVKESK. Trimming took off 5 bases at V and 10 bases at J, with 9 bases between the two ends. In DNA, the CDR3 is TGTGCCAGCAGCGAACCGCGGTCACCCCTCCACTTT. Encoded protein: CASSEPRSPLHF.

J is TRBJ2-7 and V is TRBV7-3, with 7 bases matching TRBD1. Germline CDR1 SGHTA, CDR2 FQGTGA. The V segment lost 3 bases and the J segment 3 bases; nucleotides outside the gene matches: 2. The CDR3 length is 13 residues. CDR3 in DNA: TGTGCCAGCAGCTTTGGGACAGACTACGAGCAGTACTTC. It translates to CASSFGTDYEQYF.

This sequence joins TRBV18 and TRBJ2-4; D is unclear. The germline V and J ends were trimmed by 3 bases and 1 base, with 4 bases remaining between them. The CDR3 extends over 13 amino acids. The germline V gene encodes CDR1 KGHSH and CDR2 LQKENI. The CDR3 is CASSPGAKNIQYF. As DNA, the CDR3 is TGTGCCAGCTCACCGGGCGCCAAAAACATTCAGTACTTC.

This clone was recorded once. This chain uses TRBV10-3 with TRBJ1-2; 7 nucleotides line up with TRBD1. The CDR3 covers 12 residues. V trimming: 7 bases; J trimming: 8 bases; junction bases outside the gene matches: 7. Germline lookup yields CDR1 ENHRY and CDR2 SYGVKD. The CDR3 loop reads CAITGGLSGYTF. The CDR3 DNA is TGTGCCATCACAGGGGGGCTCAGCGGCTACACCTTC.

The gene calls are TRBV27 and TRBJ2-1; 7 positions agree with TRBD2. This CDR3 is built from 14 residues. Per germline, CDR1 MNHEY and CDR2 SMNVEV (reference sequence). Trimming cost V 1 base and J 9 bases; bases outside gene matches: 6. The CDR3, as DNA: TGTGCCAGCAGTTTATGGGGGAGGGCTACTGAGCAGTTCTTC. It yields the protein CASSLWGRATEQFF.

The rearrangement links TRBV6-5 to TRBJ2-1; weak D call: TRBD2 (6 bases). The CDR3 is 13 residues long. Trimming took off 4 bases at V and 6 bases at J, with 10 bases between the two ends. CDR1 and CDR2 from the germline V gene are MNHEY and SVGAGI. The CDR3 DNA is TGTGCCAGCAGTTCTCTAGCGATCAATGAGCAGTTCTTC. Protein sequence: CASSSLAINEQFF.

The J gene is TRBJ1-2, the V gene TRBV4-1; a possible D gene is TRBD1 (6 bases). The V and J ends lost 0 bases and 5 bases respectively, with 10 bases between them. The germline CDR1 and CDR2 sequences are MGHRA and YSYEKL. This CDR3 contains 14 residues. CDR3 nucleotides: TGCGCCAGCAGCCAAGAGTTACAGGGTTATGGCTACACCTTC. This translates into CASSQELQGYGYTF.

CDR3 in amino acids: CASSLAAGGNGYTF. In nucleotides, the CDR3 is TGTGCCAGCAGCTTGGCCGCAGGGGGGAATGGCTACACCTTC. The chain carries TRBV5-5 and TRBJ1-2; TRBD1 aligns across 7 bases. The CDR3 has 14 amino acids. J was trimmed by 6 bases and V by 0 bases; bases with no gene match: 5. CDR1 and CDR2 (germline): SGHKS, YYEKEE (reference sequence).

V gene TRBV27 combines with J gene TRBJ1-2, with TRBD1 identical over 7 bases. The CDR3 is made up of 15 amino acids. V dropped 4 bases and J dropped 5; count of bases not matched to a gene: 10. Looked up from germline, CDR1 is MNHEY and CDR2 is SMNVEV (reference sequence). DNA of the CDR3: TGTGCCAGCAGTTCCGACAAATTGGGACAGTATGGCTACACCTTC. Translating gives CASSSDKLGQYGYTF.

The rearrangement uses TRBV4-1 and TRBJ1-1, with 8 bases that match TRBD1. V dropped 2 bases and J dropped 3; count of bases not matched to a gene: 5. The germline CDR1 and CDR2 sequences are MGHRA and YSYEKL. The CDR3 totals 15 residues. CDR3 amino acids: CASSQIPTGDTEAFF. The CDR3 DNA is TGCGCCAGCAGCCAAATACCGACAGGGGACACTGAAGCTTTCTTT.

The rearrangement uses TRBV12-5 and TRBJ2-7; TRBD2 matches 9 bases. Trimming removed 5 bases from V and 2 bases from J; junction bases left unmatched: 7. This CDR3 comprises 15 residues. The germline CDR1 and CDR2 sequences are LGHNT and FRNRAP. CDR3 sequence (DNA): TGTGCTAGTGGTCTGTACTTAGCGGGAGCCTACGAGCAGTACTTC. Its translation: CASGLYLAGAYEQYF.

The chain links TRBV6-4 to TRBJ2-1; 11 nucleotides match TRBD1. Per the germline V gene, CDR1 is MRHNA and CDR2 is SNTAGT. J was trimmed by 7 bases and V by 4 bases; bases with no gene match: 0. This CDR3 contains 13 residues. The CDR3 DNA follows: TGTGCCAGCAGTGGGGACAGGGGGAATGAGCAGTTCTTC. It specifies CASSGDRGNEQFF.

The J gene is TRBJ1-2, the V gene TRBV29-1, with a possible D match to TRBD1 (6 bases). The CDR3 runs to 13 residues. The V end lost 7 bases, the J end lost 4 bases, and 16 bases lay between the germline ends. The germline gives CDR1 SQVTM, CDR2 ANQGSEA. Here the CDR3 reads CSGTDSSTYGYTF. In nucleotides, the CDR3 is TGCAGCGGGACGGACAGCTCTACCTATGGCTACACCTTC. The entire variable domain, with the rest obtained from reference TRBV29-1 and TRBJ1-2, is as follows: SAVISQKPSRDICQRGTSLTIQCQVDSQVTMMFWYRQQPGQSLTLIATANQGSEATYESGFVIDKFPISRPNLTFSTLTVSNMSPEDSSIYLCSGTDSSTYGYTFGSGTRLTVV.

The gene calls are TRBV28 and TRBJ2-7, with D possibly matching TRBD2 (5 bases). CDR3 length equals 13 residues. Trimming stripped 5 bases from V and 2 bases from J, with 10 bases between. Looked up from germline, CDR1 is MDHEN and CDR2 is SYDVKM. For the CDR3, the DNA is TGTGCCAGCAGTGAGGGTAGAGCCTACGAGCAGTACTTC. Translation gives CASSEGRAYEQYF.

In nucleotides, the CDR3 is TGTGCCAGCAGTCCAAGCGGGACGAACACCGGGGAGCTGTTTTTT. This gives the protein CASSPSGTNTGELFF. This chain uses TRBV2 with TRBJ2-2; 7 bases are a match to TRBD2. CDR1 and CDR2 (germline): SNHLY, FYNNEI. V lost 5 bases, J lost 0 bases, and 3 bases stayed unmatched. The CDR3 sequence is 15 residues long.

V and J are TRBV6-5 and TRBJ2-3; a possible D gene is TRBD2 (6 bases). CDR1 is MNHEY, CDR2 SVGAGI, per germline. This CDR3 contains 15 residues. V gave up 10 bases and J gave up 0 bases, with 17 bases separating them. The DNA of the CDR3 is TGTGCCACGAGGAGGGCAGGAGATAGCACAGATACGCAGTATTTT. It codes for CATRRAGDSTDTQYF.

This chain uses TRBV27 with TRBJ1-4; TRBD1 aligns across 7 bases. V shed 5 bases and J 2 bases; nucleotides not matched to a gene: 8. Germline V gene sequence: CDR1 MNHEY, CDR2 SMNVEV (reference sequence). CDR3 length: 16 residues. In DNA form, the CDR3 reads TGTGCCAGCAGTCCTTACACAGGGGCTACTAATGAAAAACTGTTTTTT. Its protein product is CASSPYTGATNEKLFF.

The chain has TRBV14 and TRBJ1-1; D possibly corresponds to TRBD1 (5 bases). V shed 0 bases and J shed 6 bases, with 11 bases lying between them. The CDR3 loop spans 14 amino acids. Germline-derived CDR1 and CDR2 are SGHDN and FVKESK. The CDR3 DNA reads as TGTGCCAGCAGCCAAGAACCAGGGAAGGCTGAAGCTTTCTTT. As protein: CASSQEPGKAEAFF.

This chain joins TRBV9 and TRBJ2-1, with D possibly TRBD2 on 7 matching bases. Germline V gene data show CDR1 as SGDLS and CDR2 as YYNGEE. Trimming pared 4 bases from V and 7 bases from J, leaving 12 bases between. The CDR3 totals 13 residues. The CDR3 sequence is CASSRGGGNEQFF. The CDR3, as DNA: TGTGCCAGCAGCAGGGGGGGCGGTAATGAGCAGTTCTTC.

The chain recombines TRBV27 with TRBJ2-7; the match to TRBD1 covers 9 bases. CDR3 length equals 17 residues. V was clipped by 2 bases and J by 1 base; unmatched bases: 9. Germline CDR1 MNHEY, CDR2 SMNVEV (reference sequence). The CDR3 is CASSLKRTGVTSYEQYF. CDR3 bases: TGTGCCAGCAGTTTAAAGCGGACAGGGGTGACTTCCTACGAGCAGTACTTC.

The rearrangement links TRBV15 to TRBJ2-5; a possible D gene is TRBD2 (5 bases). In germline, CDR1 is LNHNV, CDR2 YYDKDF (reference sequence). The CDR3 length is 15 residues. The germline V and J ends were trimmed by 2 bases and 1 base, with 11 bases remaining between them. In DNA form, the CDR3 reads TGTGCCACCAGCAGACCTGGACTGGTCCAAGAGACCCAGTACTTC. Amino acids: CATSRPGLVQETQYF.

The chain uses TRBV28 and TRBJ2-5; D gene unclear. Trimming pared 4 bases from V and 5 bases from J, leaving 8 bases between. The germline V gene has CDR1 MDHEN and CDR2 SYDVKM. This CDR3 is built from 12 residues. The CDR3 DNA follows: TGTGCCAGCAGTTGGTTCGGGGAGACCCAGTACTTC. Translated, it gives CASSWFGETQYF.